This TCR beta chain appears in the sequencing data of a study of T cell clonotyping in hematopoietic cell transplantation. Data came from immunoSEQ multiplex PCR; TCRdb stores just in-frame clones and leaves some out. The table lists 9,000 or so clones, approximately 85% of them singletons, with roughly 30% in the top ten. The CDR3 runs to 12 residues. Trimming stripped 3 bases from V and 4 bases from J, with 6 bases between. Germline V gene lookup returns CDR1 SEHNR and CDR2 FQNEAQ (reference sequence). The chain has TRBV7-9 and TRBJ1-2; D gene uncertain. Material: PBMCs, obtained 180 days after allogeneic stem cell transplant. The sequence came from a female patient aged 30-39 years who had an allogeneic stem cell transplant, so the T cells may come from the graft donor. Some clones in this sample may be carry-over from other donors' samples. CDR3: CASSLMVYGYTF. In nucleotides, the CDR3 is TGTGCCAGCAGCTTGATGGTCTATGGCTACACCTTC.